This TCR beta chain comes out of a study of blood T cell repertoires in COVID-19 (dated by TCRdb to about 2020). About the investigation overall: Samples covering the acute and convalescent phases of COVID-19 were provided by collaborators in the United States, Italy and Spain. The repertoires were released in a freely available public database meant as a resource for research on the immune response to SARS-CoV-2. Samples came from the ongoing ImmuneRACE study (first 160 participants) plus 1,254 subjects from 6 global collaborators. The dataset comprised deeply sampled blood TCRbeta repertoires from subjects exposed to, actively infected with, or recovered from COVID-19. The sample metadata nearly always contained a de-identified subject ID, COVID-19 status, age in years and sex. Where available, HLA class I and class II types were taken from metadata supplied by the sample provider and were not determined by assay-based typing. The prospective study material was composed of cDNA or gDNA derived from T cells, B-cell-depleted T cells, or PBMCs.

As concerns this clone: Which antigen it targets is not known. The record has no base qualities; no much larger clone is one base away.

The collaborating institutions used their own protocols to collect whole blood in K2EDTA tubes. For TCRbeta analysis, collaborators shipped samples as frozen whole blood, isolated PBMCs, or DNA extracted from either of those sample types. V was cut back by 4 bases and J by 5 bases, leaving a gap of 11 bases between them. The CDR3 runs 14 amino acids, cysteine and phenylalanine included. Kept here is only the CDR3 DNA, which spans 42 bases and is read in frame from base 1. Looking up the germline V gene yields CDR1 SGHVS and CDR2 FNYEAQ. TCRbeta CDR3 regions were amplified from genomic DNA by means of the immunoSEQ Assay, a bias-controlled multiplex PCR. The study's own analysis went as follows. The number of nucleated cells in each sample was estimated by amplification of reference gene primers within the assay. Sequence reads were collapsed and filtered to measure the absolute abundance of every unique TCRbeta CDR3 rearrangement. Productive Simpson clonality was computed per sample as the square root of Simpson's diversity index over productive rearrangements. In its TCRdb copy, this immuneACCESS table keeps in-frame sequences only and misses some clones. Where compared with another copy, unresolved V genes explain less than half of these, and the others have no known cause. V, J and clone size reflect that table, while D and trimming were determined from the DNA. The sample has roughly 120,000 clones on record, roughly nine tenths of them singletons. Together, the top ten hold around 3.6% of the sample.

Here is what the overall study found, with its caveats: The quantity of clinical and demographic metadata differed by source and by participant and was supplied without curation.

Specimen: peripheral blood. The clonotype was recovered from a man over 45 with active COVID-19. Recombination joined TRBV7-6 with TRBJ2-2, and the D gene may be TRBD1, 7 bases matching. The DNA sequence is as follows: TGTGCCAGCAGCTCAGGGGGGTATACCGGGGAGCTGTTTTTT. Translated, this gives CASSSGGYTGELFF.